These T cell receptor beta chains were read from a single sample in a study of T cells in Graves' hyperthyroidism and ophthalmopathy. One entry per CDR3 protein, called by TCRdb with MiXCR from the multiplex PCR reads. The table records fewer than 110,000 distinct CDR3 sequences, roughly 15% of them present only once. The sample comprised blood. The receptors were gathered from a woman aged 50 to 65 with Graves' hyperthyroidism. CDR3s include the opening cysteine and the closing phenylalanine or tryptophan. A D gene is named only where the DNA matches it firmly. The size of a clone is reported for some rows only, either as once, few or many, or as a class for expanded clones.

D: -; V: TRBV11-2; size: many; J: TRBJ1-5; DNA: TGTGCCAGCAGCCGTGGAGGCAATCAGCCCCAGCATTTT; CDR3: CASSRGGNQPQHF
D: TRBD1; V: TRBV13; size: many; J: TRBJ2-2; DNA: TGTGCCAGCAGCCTGCAAGCGACAGGGTTGACCGGGGAGCTGTTTTTT; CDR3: CASSLQATGLTGELFF
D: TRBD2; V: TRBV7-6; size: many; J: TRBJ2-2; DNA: TGTGCCAGCAGCGAACTAGCGGGAGTCACCGGGGAGCTGTTTTTT; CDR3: CASSELAGVTGELFF
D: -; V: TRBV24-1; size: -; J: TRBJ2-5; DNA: TGTGCCACCAGTGATTTGATGGAGACCCAGTACTTC; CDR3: CATSDLMETQYF
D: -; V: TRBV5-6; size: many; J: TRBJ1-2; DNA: TGTGCCAGCACCAAACGGCTCGAGACAGATACTAACTATGGCTACACCTTC; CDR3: CASTKRLETDTNYGYTF
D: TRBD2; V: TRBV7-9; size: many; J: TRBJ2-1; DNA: TGTGCCAGCAGCCAAACTAGCGGGGGGTACAATGAGCAGTTCTTC; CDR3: CASSQTSGGYNEQFF
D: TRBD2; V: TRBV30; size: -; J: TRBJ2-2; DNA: TGTGCCTACCCATTAGCGGGAGGGAGGACCGGGGAGCTGTTTTTT; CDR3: CAYPLAGGRTGELFF
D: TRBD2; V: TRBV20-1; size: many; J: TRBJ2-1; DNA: TGCAGTGCTAGAGGACTAGCGGCCAATGAGCAGTTCTTC; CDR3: CSARGLAANEQFF
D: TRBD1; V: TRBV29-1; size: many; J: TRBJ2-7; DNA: TGCAGCGTCGGACAGGGGTATGGGTACGAGCAGTACTTC; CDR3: CSVGQGYGYEQYF
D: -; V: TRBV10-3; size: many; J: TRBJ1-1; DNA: TGTGCCATCAGACGTGGCGAAAACACTGAAGCTTTCTTT; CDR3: CAIRRGENTEAFF
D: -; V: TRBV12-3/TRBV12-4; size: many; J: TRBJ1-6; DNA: TGTGCCAGCAGAGCCCACGGTTCACCCCTCCACTTT; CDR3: CASRAHGSPLHF
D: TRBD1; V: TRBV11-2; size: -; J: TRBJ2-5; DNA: TGTGCCAGCAGCGACCGGGACAGGGGACAAGAGACCCAGTACTTC; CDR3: CASSDRDRGQETQYF
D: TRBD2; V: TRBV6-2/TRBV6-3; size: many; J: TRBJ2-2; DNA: TGTGCCAGCAGTTACCCGAGAGCGGGAGTGAGCGGGGAGCTGTTTTTT; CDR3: CASSYPRAGVSGELFF
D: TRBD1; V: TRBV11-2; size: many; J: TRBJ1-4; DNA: TGTGCCAGCAGCTCTCAACGGGGGACAGGCGAAAAACTGTTTTTT; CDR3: CASSSQRGTGEKLFF
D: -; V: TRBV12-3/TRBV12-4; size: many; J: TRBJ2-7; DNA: TGTGCCAGCAGCCACGCGGCAAGCAGGGCATACGAGCAGTACTTC; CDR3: CASSHAASRAYEQYF
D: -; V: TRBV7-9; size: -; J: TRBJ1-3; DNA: TGTGCCAGCCCCTGGCATGGACCGGAGGACACCATATATTTT; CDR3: CASPWHGPEDTIYF
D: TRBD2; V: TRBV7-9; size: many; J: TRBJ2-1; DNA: TGTGCCAGCAGCCTAAGAGCAGCGGGACGCAATGAGCAGTTCTTC; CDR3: CASSLRAAGRNEQFF
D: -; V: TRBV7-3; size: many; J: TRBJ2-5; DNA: TGTGCCAGCAGCTCCGGGCGTGGGGGAATGATGGAGACCCAGTACTTC; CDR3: CASSSGRGGMMETQYF
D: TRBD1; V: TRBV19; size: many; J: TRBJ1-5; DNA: TGTGCCAGTAGTATAGATTGGGGACAGCGGTATCAGCCCCAGCATTTT; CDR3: CASSIDWGQRYQPQHF
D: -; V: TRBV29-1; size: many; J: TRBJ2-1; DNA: TGCAGCGTTCTTACGAGGTTTGGCAATGAGCAGTTCTTC; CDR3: CSVLTRFGNEQFF
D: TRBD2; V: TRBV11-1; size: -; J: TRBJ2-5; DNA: TGTGCCAGCAGCTGGAGCGGGGGCCAGACCCAGTACTTC; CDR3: CASSWSGGQTQYF
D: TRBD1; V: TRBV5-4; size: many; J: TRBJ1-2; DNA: TGTGCCAGCAGGAAGAAGGGACAGCGTGCCTATGGCTACACCTTC; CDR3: CASRKKGQRAYGYTF
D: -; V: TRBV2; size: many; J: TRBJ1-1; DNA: TGTGCCACCAGGTCGGACAGGAACACTGAAGCTTTCTTT; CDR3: CATRSDRNTEAFF
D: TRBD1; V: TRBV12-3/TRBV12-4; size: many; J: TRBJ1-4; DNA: TGTGCCAGCAGTCCTGGTGAGGGACAGGGAAAACTGTTTTTT; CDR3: CASSPGEGQGKLFF
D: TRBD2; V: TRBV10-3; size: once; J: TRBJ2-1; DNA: TGTGCCATCAGGGGAGAGCGGGAGGGCCTATACAATGAGCAGTTCTTC; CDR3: CAIRGEREGLYNEQFF
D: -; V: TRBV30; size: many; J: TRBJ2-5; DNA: TGTGCCTGGACCCTCGGGGGGACCCAGTACTTC; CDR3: CAWTLGGTQYF
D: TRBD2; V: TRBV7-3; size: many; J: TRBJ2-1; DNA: TGTGCCAGCTCAAGCGGGGTCTTCAATGAGCAGTTCTTC; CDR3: CASSSGVFNEQFF
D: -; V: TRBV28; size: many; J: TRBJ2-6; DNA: TGTGCCAGCAGCTCAGGGAACCCCGGGGCCAACGTCCTGACTTTC; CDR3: CASSSGNPGANVLTF
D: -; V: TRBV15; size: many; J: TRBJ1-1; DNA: TGTGCCACCAGCAGAGATCGGGACATCAGGAACACTGAAGCTTTCTTT; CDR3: CATSRDRDIRNTEAFF
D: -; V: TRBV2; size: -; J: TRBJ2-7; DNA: TGTGCCAGCACGAACCCGCTAGCTTTAGGGAATGGGCAGTACTTC; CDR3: CASTNPLALGNGQYF
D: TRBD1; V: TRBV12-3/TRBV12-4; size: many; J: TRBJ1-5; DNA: TGTGCCAGCAGTTCCAGACAGGGGAATCAGCCCCAGCATTTT; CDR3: CASSSRQGNQPQHF
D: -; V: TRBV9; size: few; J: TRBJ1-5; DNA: TGTGCCAGCAGCTCTAACCCGGGCGGCCAGCCCCAGCATTTT; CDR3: CASSSNPGGQPQHF
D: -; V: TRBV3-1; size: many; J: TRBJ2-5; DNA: TGTGCCAGCAGCCAAGACCCCATAGAAGAGACCCAGTACTTC; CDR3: CASSQDPIEETQYF
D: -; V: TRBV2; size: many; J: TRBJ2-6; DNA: TGTGCCAGCAGTCAGGGGTGGGGGGCCAACGTCCTGACTTTC; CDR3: CASSQGWGANVLTF
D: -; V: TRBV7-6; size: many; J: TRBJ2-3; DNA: TGTGCCAGCAGCTTAGCGGGGACCCGCACAGATACGCAGTATTTT; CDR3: CASSLAGTRTDTQYF
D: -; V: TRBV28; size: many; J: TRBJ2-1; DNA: TGTGCCAGCAGACAGAGCCGTGAGCAGTTCTTC; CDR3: CASRQSREQFF
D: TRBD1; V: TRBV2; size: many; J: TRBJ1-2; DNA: TGTGCCAGCACTAAAACAGGGGTGTATGATGGCTACACCTTC; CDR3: CASTKTGVYDGYTF
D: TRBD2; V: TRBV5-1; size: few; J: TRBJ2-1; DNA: TGCGCCAGCCACCGAGGACTAGCCTTTAAAGATGAGCAGTTCTTC; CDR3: CASHRGLAFKDEQFF
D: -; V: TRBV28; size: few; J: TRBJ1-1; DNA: TGTGCCGGCAGTTTATCTCCCACTGAAGCTTTCTTT; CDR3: CAGSLSPTEAFF
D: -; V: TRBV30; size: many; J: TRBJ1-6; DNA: TGTGCCTGGAGTGTCCAGCCCCCTTCACCCCTCCACTTT; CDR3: CAWSVQPPSPLHF
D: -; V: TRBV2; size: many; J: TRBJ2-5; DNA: TGTGCCAGCAGGGACAGCGGGCAAGAGACCCAGTACTTC; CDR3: CASRDSGQETQYF
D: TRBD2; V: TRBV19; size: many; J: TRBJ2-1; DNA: TGTGCCAGTACCCGATCCGGTCAGAGCGGGAGCAGAATCTCCTACAATGAGCAGTTCTTC; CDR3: CASTRSGQSGSRISYNEQFF
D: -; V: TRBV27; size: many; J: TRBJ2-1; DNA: TGTGCCAGCAGGGACTGGAATGAGCAGTTCTTC; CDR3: CASRDWNEQFF
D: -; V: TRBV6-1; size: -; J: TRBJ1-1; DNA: TGTGCCAGCAGTGAATTAAGACGGATGAACACTGAAGCTTTCTTT; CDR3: CASSELRRMNTEAFF
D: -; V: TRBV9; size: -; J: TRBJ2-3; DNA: TGTGCCAGCAGCGTAGCTAGCTCCAAAGGGACAGATACGCAGTATTTT; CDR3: CASSVASSKGTDTQYF